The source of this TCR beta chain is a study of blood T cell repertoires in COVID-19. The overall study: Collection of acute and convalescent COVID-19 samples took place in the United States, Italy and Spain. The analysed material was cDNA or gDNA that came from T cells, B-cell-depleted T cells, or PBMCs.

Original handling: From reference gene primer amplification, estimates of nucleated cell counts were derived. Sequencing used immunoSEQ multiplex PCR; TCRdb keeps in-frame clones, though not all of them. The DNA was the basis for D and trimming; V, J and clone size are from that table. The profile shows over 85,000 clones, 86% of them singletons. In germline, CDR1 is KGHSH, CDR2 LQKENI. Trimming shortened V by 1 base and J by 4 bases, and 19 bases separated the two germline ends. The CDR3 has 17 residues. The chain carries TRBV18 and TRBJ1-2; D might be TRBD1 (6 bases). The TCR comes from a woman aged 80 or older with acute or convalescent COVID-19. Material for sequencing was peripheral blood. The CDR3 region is CASSPLGTAGELYGYTF. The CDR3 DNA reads TGTGCCAGCTCACCACTCGGTACGGCAGGGGAACTCTATGGCTACACCTTC.